Sequencing of this TCR beta chain was carried out in a study of graft-versus-host responses after intestinal transplantation (dated by TCRdb to the early 2020s). Broadly, across the study: Multivisceral, liver-intestinal, or isolated intestinal transplants were received by the recipients. Anti-thymocyte globulin induction was given to all recipients, followed by maintenance tacrolimus and steroids for two to four years. After intestinal transplantation, graft-versus-host and host-versus-graft alloreactive T cell clones were followed in the graft, circulation and bone marrow using bulk TCR-beta CDR3 sequencing. Alloreactive clones were identified by sequencing pre-transplant mixed lymphocyte reaction products and comparing them with unstimulated pre-transplant donor and recipient T cells. The cohort enrolled roughly 25 intestinal transplant recipients including one retransplant, and 3 patients lacking pretransplant specimens were excluded. A peak of at least 4% donor T cells among recipient peripheral blood mononuclear cells was the definition used for donor T cell macrochimerism. Rather than going through the commercial service, samples from a few later patients were sequenced in-house on an Illumina MiSeq and processed with MiXCR.

Study-wide findings and limitations: The relatively low number and heterogeneity of intestinal transplant patients limited the conclusions. Early after transplant, peak levels of circulating GvH clones were associated with declines in HvG clones. GvH clones turned up in recipient bone marrow, with some appearing earlier in ileal mucosa or blood, a pattern consistent with an intestinal mucosal origin. Patients with donor T cell macrochimerism had high GvH to HvG T cell clonal ratios in their allografts.

The method behind the library was the immunoSEQ multiplex PCR assay. For most patients, high-throughput TCR-beta CDR3 sequencing of genomic DNA was performed by Adaptive Biotechnologies. In the authors' own workflow: Adaptive's ImmunoSEQ software was the source of the TCR sequencing data for 18 patients, while three other patients were processed with MiXCR and VDJtools. Because the origin of CDR3 nucleotide sequences shared between donor and recipient could not be assigned, those sequences were removed. To count as alloreactive, a clone needed at least 2-fold expansion over unstimulated cells and a minimum CFSE-low frequency of 0.002% (template counts) or 0.001% (read counts). Clones were considered mappable if detected in sequenced pre-transplant spleen, lymph node, or MLR CFSE-low populations of the donor or recipient. The cumulative frequency of alloreactive clones was calculated as a percentage of all sequences, weighted by copy number. TCRdb limited this immuneACCESS table to in-frame rearrangements with V and J called. A share of clones is missing; checked studies link under half to unresolved V genes, and the rest is unexplained. V and J calls and clone size are given by that table; D and trimming were obtained from the DNA. In this sample the table shows some 14,000 clones, around 87% of which occur a single time. The ten largest clones capture less than 8% of the sample.

Turning to this clone: What antigen it recognizes has not been identified. No base quality information exists; no much larger clone differs at one position.

After transplant, bone marrow was aspirated from the posterior iliac crest or from another site chosen by the physician. Sequencing used bone marrow, obtained approximately 130 days after intestinal transplantation. The sequence was collected from a human patient who received an intestinal transplant, so some T cells may come from the graft donor.

The nucleotide sequence reads TGTGCCAGCAGCCTTAGGACAGGGTGGCCCTACAATGAGCAGTTCTTC. It codes for CASSLRTGWPYNEQFF. Recombination connected TRBV7-3 to TRBJ2-1; 8 central bases correspond to TRBD1. V lost 5 bases and J lost 2 bases, and the count of bases not matched to a germline gene is 8. According to the germline V gene, CDR1 reads SGHTA and CDR2 reads FQGTGA. The CDR3 numbers 16 residues from cysteine through phenylalanine. CDR3 DNA only is kept here, 48 bases in frame from base 1.